The present entry profiles one T cell receptor beta chain with its context. The antigen remains undetermined. This specimen comes from a study of beta chain features in type 1 diabetes. Findings and caveats of the study: Moderate yet significant TCRB CDR3 shortening was seen in Type 1 diabetes patients in all four CD4+ subsets.

Sequencing targeted expressed TCRB transcripts, as all isolated RNA had been reverse transcribed. This table comes from immunoSEQ multiplex PCR, and its TCRdb copy is limited to in-frame clones, with some not included. The sample holds 25,000 to 30,000 clones, almost 65% seen once. V trimming: 6 bases; J trimming: 4 bases; junction bases outside the gene matches: 11. The V gene's germline CDR1 is MNHEY and CDR2 SVGAGI. The CDR3 spans 15 residues. The sample comprised Tregs from blood. This TCR was sampled from a woman aged 25 to 39 with type 1 diabetes. The chain joins TRBV6-5 to TRBJ2-7; 8 bases map to TRBD2. The CDR3 protein is CASSPRGGASYEQYF. In nucleotides, the CDR3 is TGTGCCAGCAGCCCACGGGGGGGGGCTTCATACGAGCAGTACTTC.